The rows below give T cell receptor beta chains drawn from one sample of a study of OX40 agonist ivuxolimab in advanced cancers. Using immunoSEQ multiplex PCR, the repertoire was profiled, and TCRdb retains in-frame clones only, with some absent. The sample yields approximately 70,000 clones, around 88% seen once. Sample: CD4+ or CD8+ T cells sorted from blood, taken in a trial of the OX40 agonist ivuxolimab. All receptors come from an adult with an advanced solid tumor such as melanoma, head and neck, liver or kidney cancer. Both conserved end residues are part of each CDR3. D genes are given only for firm matches. Clone size is given for some rows only: seen once, a few or many times, or a class if the clone is expanded.

TRBD2	TRBV5-1	TRBJ2-2	few	TGCGCCAGCAGCTTGGCGGGAGGGTCGAACACCGGGGAGCTGTTTTTT	CASSLAGGSNTGELFF
NA	TRBV4-2	TRBJ1-2	NA	TGTGCCAGCAGCCGCGAGACAGGAGATAACTATGGCTACACCTTC	CASSRETGDNYGYTF
NA	TRBV28	TRBJ1-1	NA	TGTGCCAGCAGTTCCCCCGGGGGCGAGACTGAAGCTTTCTTT	CASSSPGGETEAFF
TRBD1	TRBV9	TRBJ2-1	NA	TGTGCCAGCAGCCTCTATGACAGGGCGGATGAGCAGTTCTTC	CASSLYDRADEQFF
NA	TRBV5-4	TRBJ1-2	NA	TGTGCCAGCAGCTTCCTAACTGGCTACACCTTC	CASSFLTGYTF
NA	TRBV11-2	TRBJ2-1	NA	TGTGCCAGCAGCTTAGAGGGCTACAATGAGCAGTTCTTC	CASSLEGYNEQFF
TRBD2	TRBV7-9	TRBJ2-1	NA	TGTGCCAGCAGCTTACTAGCGGGGGGCACCAATGAGCAGTTCTTC	CASSLLAGGTNEQFF
NA	TRBV18	TRBJ2-2	NA	TGTGCCAGCTCACCACCGAACACCGGGGAGCTGTTTTTT	CASSPPNTGELFF
TRBD2	TRBV7-2	TRBJ2-4	NA	TGTGCCAGCAGCTTCCCCCTGAGCGGGGGGGCCGGTAGTGACATTCAGTACTTC	CASSFPLSGGAGSDIQYF
TRBD1	TRBV19	TRBJ2-1	NA	TGTGCCAGTAGTATGGGACAGCTGAATGAGCAGTTCTTC	CASSMGQLNEQFF
NA	TRBV28	TRBJ1-2	NA	TGTGCCAGCAGTATTCAGTCTAACTATGGCTACACCTTC	CASSIQSNYGYTF
NA	TRBV18	TRBJ2-6	once	TGTGCCAGCTCACCCCCTTCTGGGGCCAACGTCCTGACTTTC	CASSPPSGANVLTF
NA	TRBV5-1	TRBJ1-5	NA	TGCGCCAGCAGCCCTGTCGGGGGTGGCAATCAGCCCCAGCATTTT	CASSPVGGGNQPQHF
NA	TRBV29-1	TRBJ2-3	once	TGCAGCGTCCGGACGGGGGCGCAGTATTTT	CSVRTGAQYF
NA	TRBV5-4	TRBJ2-3	NA	TGTGCCAGCAGCCGGACGGGGGGCACCACAGATACGCAGTATTTT	CASSRTGGTTDTQYF
TRBD2	TRBV11-3	TRBJ2-1	NA	TGTGCCAGCAGCCGTAGCGGGAGGGGGGGTGAGCAGTTCTTC	CASSRSGRGGEQFF
NA	TRBV7-2	TRBJ2-7	NA	TGTGCCAGCAGAACGGCCTTGGGGGGCGAGCAGTACTTC	CASRTALGGEQYF
NA	TRBV9	TRBJ2-5	NA	TGTGCCAGCAGCGTAGGGGCTAGCGATCAAGAGACCCAGTACTTC	CASSVGASDQETQYF
TRBD2	TRBV27	TRBJ2-5	NA	TGTGCCAGCAGTTTACGGCGGGGGGGCCAAGAGACCCAGTACTTC	CASSLRRGGQETQYF
TRBD1	TRBV5-1	TRBJ2-2	NA	TGCGCCAGCAGCACACAGGGGACCGGCGGGGAGCTGTTTTTT	CASSTQGTGGELFF
NA	TRBV7-2	TRBJ2-1	NA	TGTGCCAGCAGCTTATTTATCGGGAATGAGCAGTTCTTC	CASSLFIGNEQFF
NA	TRBV7-2	TRBJ2-3	NA	TGTGCCAGCAGCTCCATTGGGGCAGATACGCAGTATTTT	CASSSIGADTQYF
NA	TRBV29-1	TRBJ2-7	NA	TGCAGCGTGGGGGGACTGTCCTACGAGCAGTACTTC	CSVGGLSYEQYF
NA	TRBV18	TRBJ1-2	NA	TGTGCCAGCTCCCCTGAGCGGAGGGTTGGCTACACCTTC	CASSPERRVGYTF
NA	TRBV5-1	TRBJ1-2	NA	TGCGCCAGCAGCTTGGCCATACAAGATGGCTACACCTTC	CASSLAIQDGYTF
TRBD1	TRBV28	TRBJ2-7	NA	TGTGCCAGCAGTTCTATCACCGGGACAGGGAGGGACGAGCAGTACTTC	CASSSITGTGRDEQYF
NA	TRBV11-2	TRBJ2-7	NA	TGTGCCAGCAGCCCAACCCGTGGGATGACCTACGAGCAGTACTTC	CASSPTRGMTYEQYF
NA	TRBV7-2	TRBJ2-7	few	TGTGCCAGCAGCTTAAAGGGGGGCGGAGGGAGCTCCTACGAGCAGTACTTC	CASSLKGGGGSSYEQYF
NA	TRBV2	TRBJ2-1	NA	TGTGCCAGCAGTGGTACCAGTGGGTGGCCCTACAATGAGCAGTTCTTC	CASSGTSGWPYNEQFF
NA	TRBV9	TRBJ2-1	few	TGTGCCAGCAGCGTAGGACAGATGGGGATCTACAATGAGCAGTTCTTC	CASSVGQMGIYNEQFF
NA	TRBV2	TRBJ2-1	NA	TGTGCCAGCAGTGTGGTCAACTCTGAGCAGTTCTTC	CASSVVNSEQFF
NA	TRBV18	TRBJ2-7	few	TGTGCCAGCTCACCCGAAGGGGGGGGCGAGCAGTACTTC	CASSPEGGGEQYF
TRBD2	TRBV4-1	TRBJ2-3	few	TGCGCCAGCAGCCAAACCGGGACTAGCGGGAGGACGCAGTATTTT	CASSQTGTSGRTQYF
NA	TRBV21-1	TRBJ2-7	NA	TGTGCCAGCAGCAAAGTCCCTACCCTCTGGGGCCACGAGCAGTACTTC	CASSKVPTLWGHEQYF
NA	TRBV15	TRBJ1-2	NA	TGTGCCACCAGCAAAGATTCCTTTAACTATGGCTACACCTTC	CATSKDSFNYGYTF